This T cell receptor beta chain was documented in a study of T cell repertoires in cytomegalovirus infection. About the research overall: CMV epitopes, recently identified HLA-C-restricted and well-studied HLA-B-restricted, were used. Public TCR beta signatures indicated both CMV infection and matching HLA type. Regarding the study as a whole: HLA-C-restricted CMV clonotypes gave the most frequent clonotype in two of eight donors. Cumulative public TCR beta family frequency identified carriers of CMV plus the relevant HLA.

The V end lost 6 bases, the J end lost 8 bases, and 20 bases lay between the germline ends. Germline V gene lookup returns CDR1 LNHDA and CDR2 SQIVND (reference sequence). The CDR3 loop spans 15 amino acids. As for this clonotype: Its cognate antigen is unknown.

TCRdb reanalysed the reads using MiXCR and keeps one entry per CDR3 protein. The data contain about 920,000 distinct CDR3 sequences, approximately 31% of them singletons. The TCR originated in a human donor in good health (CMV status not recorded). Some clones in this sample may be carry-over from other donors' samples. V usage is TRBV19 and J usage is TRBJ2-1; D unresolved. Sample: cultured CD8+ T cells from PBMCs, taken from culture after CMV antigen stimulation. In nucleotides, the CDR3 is TGTGCCAGTAGACCCACCAAGGCCCATGGCTATGAGCAGTTCTTC. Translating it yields CASRPTKAHGYEQFF.